This T cell receptor beta chain was sequenced for a study of T cells after yellow fever vaccination. Study observations and caveats: Weaker, the secondary response peaked sooner, at day 5 versus 15.

This clonotype was counted only a few times. Its antigen remains unknown. Trimming removed 7 bases from V and 4 bases from J, with 19 bases in between. The germline V gene encodes CDR1 SGHTA and CDR2 FQGNSA. The CDR3 has 15 residues. In TCRdb, the 5' RACE reads were re-called with MiXCR into one record per CDR3 protein. The sample carries hundreds of thousands of distinct CDR3 sequences, approximately 18% recorded once. Material: PBMCs, obtained before the yellow fever booster vaccination. The receptor comes from a young man who received the YFV17D yellow fever vaccine. This chain uses TRBV7-2 with TRBJ1-2; a possible D gene is TRBD1 (5 bases). CDR3 protein: CASTPFQGVSYGYTF. The CDR3 nucleotides are TGTGCCAGCACCCCCTTTCAGGGAGTGTCCTATGGCTACACCTTC. Looking up the rest from reference TRBV7-2 and TRBJ1-2 gives the full variable domain: GAGVSQSPSNKVTEKGKDVELRCDPISGHTALYWYRQSLGQGLEFLIYFQGNSAPDKSGLPSDRFSAERTGGSVSTLTIQRTQQEDSAVYLCASTPFQGVSYGYTFGSGTRLTVV.